This T cell receptor beta chain was captured in a study of OX40 agonist ivuxolimab in advanced cancers. Whole-study context: The dose-escalation cohort had hepatocellular carcinoma, melanoma, renal cell or head and neck cancer. From about 23 to 85 years was the age range, with a mean of about 56 years, and about 78% were male. Antecedent anti-PD-1, anti-PD-L1 or anti-CTLA-4 therapy was permissible, with roughly 40% having received some.

Generated by immunoSEQ multiplex PCR, the TCRdb table keeps only in-frame clones and is missing some. This table has roughly 61,000 clones, 80% to 95% appearing once. Germline CDR1 LGHNA, CDR2 YNFKEQ. This CDR3 region has 13 residues. V lost 4 bases and J 5 bases, leaving 10 bases between the germline ends. As to this clone: Its specificity is unknown.

Study-level points and caveats: There were, on average, more expanded clones in CD8+ T cells than in CD4+.

The sequence came from an adult with an advanced solid tumor such as melanoma, head and neck, liver or kidney cancer. The source material was CD4+ or CD8+ T cells sorted from blood, sampled in a trial of the OX40 agonist ivuxolimab. V and J are TRBV4-2 and TRBJ2-3; D is ambiguous. The CDR3 DNA sequence: TGTGCCAGCAGCCTAGAAATACGAGATACGCAGTATTTT. Protein: CASSLEIRDTQYF.